These T cell receptor beta chains were read from a single sample in a study of CD8 T cells in Susac syndrome. TCRdb re-called the immunoSEQ multiplex PCR reads with MiXCR, one entry per CDR3 protein. The sample records some 450,000 distinct CDR3 sequences, more than 80% being singletons. The specimen was CD8+ T cells from PBMCs. The receptor set was obtained from a human donor with multiple sclerosis. Each CDR3 is given with its conserved first and last residue. Fields, in order: clone size, D gene, J gene, V gene, CDR3 DNA, CDR3 protein. A D gene is named only where the DNA matches it firmly. Not all rows give a size; the values are once, few, many and, for expanded clones, a class.

>-|TRBD2|TRBJ2-3|TRBV7-2
TGTGCCAGCAGCTCCGTACCGGGGGGGTATACAGATACGCAGTATTTT
CASSSVPGGYTDTQYF
>once|-|TRBJ2-2|TRBV3-1
TGTGCCAGCAAGAAAAGAGGGGGGGCGAACACCGGGGAGCTGTTTTTT
CASKKRGGANTGELFF
>-|-|TRBJ1-3|TRBV4-1
TGCGCCAGCAGCCAAGAGGTCGAAAACACCATATATTTT
CASSQEVENTIYF
>-|-|TRBJ2-7|TRBV5-1
TGCGCCAGCAGCTTGGTGTCCTACTACGAGCAGTACTTC
CASSLVSYYEQYF
>-|-|TRBJ2-7|TRBV6-5
TGTGCCAGCAGGGAGAGGAGGCAGTACTACGAGCAGTACTTC
CASRERRQYYEQYF
>-|-|TRBJ2-1|TRBV27
TGTGCCAGCAGTTCCGGGACACAAACCTACAATGAGCAGTTCTTC
CASSSGTQTYNEQFF
>-|TRBD1|TRBJ2-7|TRBV5-4
TGTGCCAGCAGCTCCCTGGGCCAGGGGGCCTACGAGCAGTACTTC
CASSSLGQGAYEQYF
>-|-|TRBJ1-3|TRBV12-3/TRBV12-4
TGTGCCAGCAGTTTACAACAGGGTGTGATTGACACCATATATTTT
CASSLQQGVIDTIYF
>-|TRBD2|TRBJ2-5|TRBV5-5
TGTGCCAGCAGCCCTCTGGGACTAGCGGGAGACCCCCAGTACTTC
CASSPLGLAGDPQYF
>-|-|TRBJ1-5|TRBV12-5
TGTGCTAGTGGTAAAGACAGGCCTGATCAGCCCCAGCATTTT
CASGKDRPDQPQHF
>few|TRBD2|TRBJ2-1|TRBV14
TGTGCCAGCAGCCCACCGACTAGCGGGAGGCTAAATGAGCAGTTCTTC
CASSPPTSGRLNEQFF
>-|-|TRBJ2-7|TRBV4-1
TGCGCCAGCAGCCCCGCGGGACAGACCTACGAGCAGTACTTC
CASSPAGQTYEQYF
>-|-|TRBJ2-2|TRBV6-1
TGTGCCAGCTGGTCCGACGCGAACACCGGGGAGCTGTTTTTT
CASWSDANTGELFF
>-|-|TRBJ1-3|TRBV27
TGTGCCAGCAGTTCCCAGGGTACTGGAAACACCATATATTTT
CASSSQGTGNTIYF
>-|-|TRBJ2-2|TRBV7-9
TGTGCCAGCAGCATCACTAGTATGGGCACCGGGGAGCTGTTTTTT
CASSITSMGTGELFF
>-|TRBD2|TRBJ2-3|TRBV30
TGTGCCTTACTAGCGGGAGCCACAGATACGCAGTATTTT
CALLAGATDTQYF
>-|TRBD1|TRBJ2-2|TRBV4-1
TGCGCCAGCAGCCAATCAGATGGCGGGACAGGGCGAACCGGGGAGCTGTTTTTT
CASSQSDGGTGRTGELFF